The 27 T cell receptor beta chains presented below share a single source sample, sequenced in a study of blood T cell repertoires in COVID-19. Assay: immunoSEQ multiplex PCR; the TCRdb copy retains only in-frame clones and omits some. This sample has around 75,000 clones, with 65% to 85% found just once. Sequencing was carried out using peripheral blood. These receptors originate from a man aged 45 to 65 with COVID-19, enrolled during active disease.

This clone was detected ten times or more. The chain uses TRBV28 and TRBJ1-6, with a possible D match to TRBD1 (6 bases). The CDR3 covers 15 residues. Germline CDR1 MDHEN, CDR2 SYDVKM. Trimming shortened V by 3 bases and J by 10 bases, and 16 bases separated the two germline ends. The CDR3 region has the DNA TGTGCCAGCAGTTTTAGGGGGAGGGGGGACTCACCCCTCCACTTT. Translation gives CASSFRGRGDSPLHF.

The chain has TRBV2 and TRBJ1-5; possible D gene TRBD1, 5 bases. CDR1 and CDR2 (germline): SNHLY, FYNNEI. The CDR3 is made up of 14 amino acids. The V gene lost 6 bases and the J gene lost 12 bases, with 21 bases spanning the gap. The CDR3 DNA reads as TGTGCCAGCAGGTGGGGGGAGGGCCCTGGAGGCCAGCATTTT. It translates to CASRWGEGPGGQHF.

The chain links TRBV9 to TRBJ2-1; 9 bases fit TRBD2. This CDR3 has 15 residues. V dropped 0 bases and J dropped 3; count of bases not matched to a gene: 1. Germline assignment: CDR1 SGDLS and CDR2 YYNGEE. The DNA for the CDR3 is TGTGCCAGCAGCGTAGGACTAGCGGTCTACAATGAGCAGTTCTTC. Residues: CASSVGLAVYNEQFF.

V gene TRBV2 combines with J gene TRBJ1-5, with TRBD1 identical over 10 bases. The V gene end was trimmed by 7 bases and the J gene end by 6 bases; junction bases not matched to a gene: 9. This CDR3 is built from 15 residues. Germline CDR1 reads SNHLY; CDR2 reads FYNNEI. In DNA form, the CDR3 reads TGTGCCAGCAACCCGGGACAGGGGTTGGGTCAGCCCCAGCATTTT. It translates to CASNPGQGLGQPQHF.

V gene TRBV19 combines with J gene TRBJ2-7, with 8 bases identical to TRBD1. Trimming removed 4 bases from V and 4 bases from J; junction bases left unmatched: 3. In germline, CDR1 is LNHDA, CDR2 SQIVND (reference sequence). The CDR3 runs 13 residues. Here the CDR3 DNA reads TGTGCCAGTAGTAGGGACAGGAAATACGAGCAGTACTTC. Its protein is CASSRDRKYEQYF.

J is TRBJ2-4 and V is TRBV7-3; TRBD2 agrees at 9 bases. V dropped 2 bases and J dropped 8; count of bases not matched to a gene: 4. The CDR3 is 14 residues long. The V gene's germline CDR1 is SGHTA and CDR2 FQGTGA. CDR3 protein: CASSLAGGGDIQYF. Here the CDR3 DNA reads TGTGCCAGCAGCTTAGCGGGAGGGGGTGACATTCAGTACTTC.

This sequence joins TRBV24-1 and TRBJ1-2; a weak D match, TRBD1 (6 bases). V lost 0 bases and J 3 bases, leaving 7 bases between the germline ends. The CDR3 is made up of 14 amino acids. Germline V CDR1 and CDR2: KGHDR, SFDVKD. CDR3 in DNA: TGTGCCACCAGTGATTTGACAGGGCACTATGGCTACACCTTC. Translating it yields CATSDLTGHYGYTF.

The CDR3 region has the DNA TGTGCCAGCAGCGTAGGCGGGGTAGCGGGAGGCCACCAAGAGACCCAGTACTTC. Residues: CASSVGGVAGGHQETQYF. This chain connects TRBV9 to TRBJ2-5; 10 bases agree with TRBD2. Germline CDR1 is SGDLS and CDR2 is YYNGEE. V trimming: 0 bases; J trimming: 0 bases; junction bases outside the gene matches: 8. The CDR3 has 18 amino acids. The full variable domain, in which reference TRBV9 and TRBJ2-5 provide the parts outside the CDR3, is DSGVTQTPKHLITATGQRVTLRCSPRSGDLSVYWYQQSLDQGLQFLIQYYNGEERAKGNILERFSAQQFPDLHSELNLSSLELGDSALYFCASSVGGVAGGHQETQYFGPGTRLLVL.

The chain couples TRBV2 to TRBJ1-5, with D uncertain. Per germline, CDR1 SNHLY and CDR2 FYNNEI. Trimming stripped 5 bases from V and 0 bases from J, with 8 bases between. The CDR3 totals 14 residues. The CDR3 here is CASSPLYSNQPQHF. CDR3 in DNA: TGTGCCAGCAGTCCCCTGTATAGCAATCAGCCCCAGCATTTT.

This clone occurred once. The rearrangement uses TRBV7-6 and TRBJ2-3; D is possibly TRBD2 (5 bases). This CDR3 is built from 13 residues. CDR1 is SGHVS, CDR2 FNYEAQ, per germline. V lost 4 bases, J lost 1 base, and 6 bases lay in between. CDR3 protein: CASSWRGTDTQYF. For the CDR3, the DNA is TGTGCCAGCAGCTGGCGGGGCACAGATACGCAGTATTTT.

The V call is TRBV27, the J call TRBJ1-2; D is perhaps TRBD1 (6 bases). The V and J ends lost 5 bases and 7 bases respectively, with 14 bases between them. CDR3 length equals 13 residues. The germline V gene has CDR1 MNHEY and CDR2 SMNVEV (reference sequence). In nucleotides, the CDR3 is TGTGCCAGCAGTCCCTTAGGGGGGGGTGGCTACACCTTC. This gives the protein CASSPLGGGGYTF.

V gene TRBV2 combines with J gene TRBJ2-3; weak D call: TRBD2 (5 bases). V was cut by 6 bases and J by 1 base, with 14 bases left in between. CDR3 length: 15 residues. Germline-derived CDR1 and CDR2 are SNHLY and FYNNEI. The CDR3 coding sequence is TGTGCCAGCAGCCCGTCGGGGATCGGCACAGATACGCAGTATTTT. Translation: CASSPSGIGTDTQYF. Supplemented by reference TRBV2 and TRBJ2-3, the full variable domain reads EPEVTQTPSHQVTQMGQEVILRCVPISNHLYFYWYRQILGQKVEFLVSFYNNEISEKSEIFDDQFSVERPDGSNFTLKIRSTKLEDSAMYFCASSPSGIGTDTQYFGPGTRLTVL.

The gene calls are TRBV20-1 and TRBJ2-5, with no clear D. CDR3 size: 11 residues. Trimming cost V 6 bases and J 5 bases, with 10 bases left between them. Germline CDR1 reads DFQATT; CDR2 reads SNEGSKA (reference sequence). The CDR3 region is CSAPVKETQYF. CDR3 sequence (DNA): TGCAGTGCCCCGGTCAAGGAGACCCAGTACTTC.

This rearrangement joins TRBV4-1 to TRBJ2-6, with 7 bases aligning to TRBD2. The germline gives CDR1 MGHRA, CDR2 YSYEKL. J gave up 2 bases and V 8 bases, and 12 bases lay outside the gene matches. The CDR3 covers 17 residues. The chain's CDR3 is CASSLRGGNTGANVLTF. The CDR3 nucleotides are TGCGCCAGCTCACTGCGGGGAGGGAACACTGGGGCCAACGTCCTGACTTTC.

V gene TRBV15 combines with J gene TRBJ1-2; 10 nucleotides align to TRBD1. The length of the CDR3 is 17 residues. CDR1 and CDR2 from the germline V gene are LNHNV and YYDKDF (reference sequence). V trimming: 1 base; J trimming: 3 bases; junction bases outside the gene matches: 8. CDR3 nucleotide sequence: TGTGCCACCAGCAGAGGTATCGGGACAGGGGTTGACTATGGCTACACCTTC. It codes for CATSRGIGTGVDYGYTF.

This chain connects TRBV27 to TRBJ2-1, with 11 bases fitting TRBD2. The CDR3 length is 16 residues. The trim removed 8 bases at V and 3 bases at J, leaving 9 bases unmatched. The germline V gene encodes CDR1 MNHEY and CDR2 SMNVEV (reference sequence). The CDR3 reads CASSPQGTSGYNEQFF. DNA of the CDR3: TGTGCCAGCTCCCCGCAAGGGACTAGCGGCTACAATGAGCAGTTCTTC.

The genes are TRBV30 and TRBJ1-6; D gene ambiguous. Between the trimmed V and J ends, which lost 1 base and 12 bases, there was a span of 19 bases. This CDR3 is built from 15 residues. Per germline, CDR1 GTSNPN and CDR2 SVGIG (reference sequence). In DNA form, the CDR3 reads TGTGCCTGGAGTGGTCTCCGGACGGGAGACGTACCCCTCCACTTT. Encoded protein: CAWSGLRTGDVPLHF.

This sequence joins TRBV30 and TRBJ1-1; 7 bases match TRBD1. Germline-derived CDR1 and CDR2 are GTSNPN and SVGIG (reference sequence). This CDR3 is built from 15 residues. The V gene end was trimmed by 1 base and the J gene end by 5 bases; junction bases not matched to a gene: 10. The CDR3, as DNA: TGTGCCTGGAGTGCCAACAGGGGTATCGGGACTGAAGCTTTCTTT. Translation: CAWSANRGIGTEAFF. The full variable domain, rest sourced from reference TRBV30 and TRBJ1-1, is SQTIHQWPATLVQPVGSPLSLECTVEGTSNPNLYWYRQAAGRGLQLLFYSVGIGQISSEVPQNLSASRPQDRQFILSSKKLLLSDSGFYLCAWSANRGIGTEAFFGQGTRLTVV.

V gene TRBV25-1 combines with J gene TRBJ2-5, with D tentatively TRBD1 (5 bases). CDR3 length: 12 amino acids. Germline-derived CDR1 and CDR2 are MGHDK and SYGVNS. Between the trimmed V and J ends, which lost 4 bases and 9 bases, there was a span of 12 bases. CDR3 sequence reads: CASSGSPRAQYF. The CDR3, as DNA: TGTGCCAGCAGTGGCTCTCCCAGGGCCCAGTACTTC.

This chain links TRBV28 with TRBJ1-1; D gene ambiguous. Trimming removed 5 bases from V and 7 bases from J, with 17 bases in between. CDR1 is MDHEN and CDR2 is SYDVKM in the germline V gene. CDR3 length: 14 residues. CDR3 protein: CASSPNPSQFEAFF. As DNA, the CDR3 is TGTGCCAGCAGTCCCAATCCCTCACAGTTTGAAGCTTTCTTT. Supplemented by reference TRBV28 and TRBJ1-1, the full variable domain reads DVKVTQSSRYLVKRTGEKVFLECVQDMDHENMFWYRQDPGLGLRLIYFSYDVKMKEKGDIPEGYSVSREKKERFSLILESASTNQTSMYLCASSPNPSQFEAFFGQGTRLTVV.

The chain links TRBV11-2 to TRBJ2-3, with D uncertain. Per the germline V gene, CDR1 is SGHAT and CDR2 is FQNNGV. This CDR3 comprises 17 residues. The V end lost 3 bases, the J end lost 1 base, and 17 bases lay between the germline ends. CDR3 amino acids: CASSFSRHIPGTDTQYF. The CDR3 DNA follows: TGTGCCAGCAGCTTCTCCCGACATATTCCTGGCACAGATACGCAGTATTTT.

The chain couples TRBV28 to TRBJ2-1, with 7 bases identical to TRBD2. V was clipped by 4 bases and J by 0 bases; unmatched bases: 3. CDR3 length equals 15 residues. CDR1 is MDHEN, CDR2 SYDVKM, per germline. The CDR3 loop reads CASSSSGPSYNEQFF. The DNA for the CDR3 is TGTGCCAGCAGTTCTAGCGGCCCCTCCTACAATGAGCAGTTCTTC.

This chain links TRBV6-1 with TRBJ1-1, with D possibly being TRBD1 (5 bases). V was clipped by 2 bases and J by 10 bases, with 14 bases between them. The CDR3 has 13 amino acids. Germline CDR1 MNHNS, CDR2 SASEGT. The CDR3 nucleotides read TGTGCCAGCAGTGAATGGAGGGACGACGCAGCTTTCTTT. Protein: CASSEWRDDAAFF.

V and J are TRBV4-1 and TRBJ2-2; 9 positions match TRBD2. V lost 1 base, J lost 1 base, and 1 base stayed unmatched. CDR3 length equals 16 residues. From germline, CDR1 is MGHRA and CDR2 YSYEKL. CDR3 in DNA: TGCGCCAGCAGCCAAGTGCGGGAGGGGAACACCGGGGAGCTGTTTTTT. Translating it yields CASSQVREGNTGELFF.

V gene TRBV10-3 combines with J gene TRBJ2-1; TRBD1 aligns across 10 bases. V was clipped by 0 bases and J by 7 bases; unmatched bases: 9. Germline V CDR1 and CDR2: ENHRY, SYGVKD. The CDR3 extends over 17 amino acids. DNA of the CDR3: TGTGCCATCAGTGAGTCGGGGAGGACAGGGGGTGGGAATGAGCAGTTCTTC. This gives the protein CAISESGRTGGGNEQFF.

This clone showed up just a few times. The chain is built from TRBV18 and TRBJ1-4; D gene uncertain. V was pared by 3 bases and J by 0 bases, with 14 bases between. This CDR3 spans 17 amino acids. The V gene's germline CDR1 is KGHSH and CDR2 LQKENI. The DNA for the CDR3 is TGTGCCAGCTCACCGACGGGAGGGCCTGCAACTAATGAAAAACTGTTTTTT. This sequence encodes CASSPTGGPATNEKLFF.

This chain uses TRBV2 with TRBJ2-7, with 8 bases aligning to TRBD2. CDR1 SNHLY and CDR2 FYNNEI come from the germline V gene. V trimming: 11 bases; J trimming: 5 bases; junction bases outside the gene matches: 11. The CDR3 loop spans 13 amino acids. The CDR3 protein is CAGNSGTRDEQYF. As DNA, the CDR3 is TGTGCCGGAAACTCCGGGACTAGGGACGAGCAGTACTTC.